Listed below are T cell receptor beta chains from one sample, sequenced in a study of cytomegalovirus exposure and HLA in healthy donors. TCRdb keeps only in-frame clones here, not all; method: immunoSEQ multiplex PCR. The repertoire holds 150,000 to 200,000 clones, with 65% to 80% as singletons. Source material: PBMCs. The origin of the receptors is a woman aged 40-49 years in good health and CMV-seronegative. Both conserved end residues are part of each CDR3. The order of the fields is D gene, J gene, V gene, clone size, CDR3 protein, CDR3 DNA. D genes are given only for firm matches. Clone size is not always given. Where it is, it says once, few, many or a class for expanded clones.

d_gene: -; j_gene: TRBJ1-1; v_gene: TRBV2; abundance: few; CDR3aa: CASNNQNLQGTEAFF; CDR3nt: TGTGCCAGCAACAACCAAAATTTACAGGGAACTGAAGCTTTCTTT
d_gene: -; j_gene: TRBJ2-5; v_gene: TRBV4-3; abundance: -; CDR3aa: CASSQDSRSGETQYF; CDR3nt: TGCGCCAGCAGCCAAGATTCGCGTAGCGGCGAGACCCAGTACTTC
d_gene: -; j_gene: TRBJ2-3; v_gene: TRBV29-1; abundance: -; CDR3aa: CSVPQGGSPLTDTQYF; CDR3nt: TGCAGCGTGCCCCAGGGGGGAAGCCCCCTCACAGATACGCAGTATTTT
d_gene: -; j_gene: TRBJ2-2; v_gene: TRBV19; abundance: once; CDR3aa: CASSIRESGELFF; CDR3nt: TGTGCCAGTAGTATACGGGAATCCGGGGAGCTGTTTTTT
d_gene: -; j_gene: TRBJ1-2; v_gene: TRBV11-2; abundance: -; CDR3aa: CASSLGRVQIYGYTF; CDR3nt: TGTGCCAGCAGCTTAGGCAGGGTACAGATCTATGGCTACACCTTC
d_gene: TRBD1; j_gene: TRBJ2-1; v_gene: TRBV4-1; abundance: -; CDR3aa: CASSHTPRTGTGENNEQFF; CDR3nt: TGCGCCAGCAGCCACACCCCTCGAACCGGGACAGGGGAAAACAATGAGCAGTTCTTC
d_gene: -; j_gene: TRBJ2-3; v_gene: TRBV19; abundance: once; CDR3aa: CASSIGRGGTDTQYF; CDR3nt: TGTGCCAGTAGTATAGGTAGGGGTGGCACAGATACGCAGTATTTT
d_gene: TRBD2; j_gene: TRBJ2-1; v_gene: TRBV25-1; abundance: -; CDR3aa: CASRLAGESYNEQFF; CDR3nt: TGTGCCAGTCGACTAGCGGGAGAGTCCTACAATGAGCAGTTCTTC
d_gene: -; j_gene: TRBJ2-3; v_gene: TRBV29-1; abundance: -; CDR3aa: CSVEMRRADTQYF; CDR3nt: TGCAGCGTTGAAATGAGGCGCGCAGATACGCAGTATTTT
d_gene: TRBD1; j_gene: TRBJ2-7; v_gene: TRBV7-9; abundance: once; CDR3aa: CASSLQGAHSYEQYF; CDR3nt: TGTGCCAGCAGCCTACAGGGGGCTCACTCCTACGAGCAGTACTTC
d_gene: -; j_gene: TRBJ2-1; v_gene: TRBV14; abundance: -; CDR3aa: CASSQEDLHNEQFF; CDR3nt: TGTGCCAGCAGCCAAGAGGACTTGCACAATGAGCAGTTCTTC
d_gene: -; j_gene: TRBJ1-2; v_gene: TRBV4-3; abundance: -; CDR3aa: CASSQDLQGEGRYGYTF; CDR3nt: TGCGCCAGCAGCCAAGACTTACAGGGAGAAGGACGGTATGGCTACACCTTC
d_gene: TRBD2; j_gene: TRBJ2-2; v_gene: TRBV9; abundance: -; CDR3aa: CASSVVPSGRTTGELFF; CDR3nt: TGTGCCAGCAGCGTAGTACCTAGCGGGAGGACCACCGGGGAGCTGTTTTTT
d_gene: TRBD1; j_gene: TRBJ1-4; v_gene: TRBV2; abundance: -; CDR3aa: CASSHETGGIAWEKLFF; CDR3nt: TGTGCCAGCAGTCATGAGACAGGGGGCATAGCGTGGGAAAAACTGTTTTTT
d_gene: -; j_gene: TRBJ2-7; v_gene: TRBV4-3; abundance: few; CDR3aa: CASSQDSGSVYEQYF; CDR3nt: TGCGCCAGCAGCCAAGATTCAGGGTCGGTCTACGAGCAGTACTTC
d_gene: TRBD2; j_gene: TRBJ2-1; v_gene: TRBV7-2; abundance: -; CDR3aa: CASSLRVAGGTYNEQFF; CDR3nt: TGTGCCAGCAGCTTACGGGTAGCGGGGGGAACCTACAATGAGCAGTTCTTC
d_gene: -; j_gene: TRBJ2-5; v_gene: TRBV6-1; abundance: -; CDR3aa: CASSEGDLRETQYF; CDR3nt: TGTGCCAGCAGTGAGGGGGACTTGAGAGAGACCCAGTACTTC
d_gene: -; j_gene: TRBJ1-4; v_gene: TRBV28; abundance: -; CDR3aa: CASSDLGESTNEKLFF; CDR3nt: TGTGCCAGCAGTGACCTTGGGGAGTCAACTAATGAAAAACTGTTTTTT
d_gene: -; j_gene: TRBJ1-5; v_gene: TRBV6-5; abundance: -; CDR3aa: CASSSALDKSQHF; CDR3nt: TGTGCCAGCAGTTCGGCTTTAGACAAGTCCCAGCATTTT
d_gene: -; j_gene: TRBJ2-1; v_gene: TRBV5-4; abundance: -; CDR3aa: CASSLETVSYNEQFF; CDR3nt: TGTGCCAGCAGCTTAGAAACAGTATCCTACAATGAGCAGTTCTTC
d_gene: -; j_gene: TRBJ2-1; v_gene: TRBV7-9; abundance: -; CDR3aa: CASSLGSEDEQFF; CDR3nt: TGTGCCAGCAGCTTAGGGTCCGAGGATGAGCAGTTCTTC
d_gene: -; j_gene: TRBJ2-1; v_gene: TRBV29-1; abundance: -; CDR3aa: CSVEDRVVGPEGEQFF; CDR3nt: TGCAGCGTTGAAGATCGGGTAGTGGGGCCAGAAGGGGAGCAGTTCTTC
d_gene: -; j_gene: TRBJ2-2; v_gene: TRBV7-9; abundance: few; CDR3aa: CASSPFRTLTNTGELFF; CDR3nt: TGTGCCAGCAGCCCCTTTAGGACACTTACGAACACCGGGGAGCTGTTTTTT
d_gene: -; j_gene: TRBJ2-7; v_gene: TRBV6-5; abundance: once; CDR3aa: CASSYSGAGRDEQYF; CDR3nt: TGTGCCAGCAGCTACTCGGGGGCGGGCCGGGACGAGCAGTACTTC
d_gene: -; j_gene: TRBJ2-7; v_gene: TRBV7-9; abundance: -; CDR3aa: CASSPRRGLSYEQYF; CDR3nt: TGTGCCAGCAGTCCCCGGCGGGGCCTCTCCTACGAGCAGTACTTC
d_gene: TRBD1; j_gene: TRBJ1-5; v_gene: TRBV30; abundance: -; CDR3aa: CAWSGGTGGNQPQHF; CDR3nt: TGTGCCTGGAGTGGGGGGACAGGGGGGAATCAGCCCCAGCATTTT
d_gene: TRBD2; j_gene: TRBJ2-7; v_gene: TRBV6-6; abundance: -; CDR3aa: CASISGGAGTEQYF; CDR3nt: TGTGCCAGCATTAGCGGGGGAGCTGGCACCGAGCAGTACTTC
d_gene: TRBD2; j_gene: TRBJ2-2; v_gene: TRBV7-2; abundance: -; CDR3aa: CASSPGTSGIVGTGELFF; CDR3nt: TGTGCCAGCAGCCCGGGGACTAGCGGGATCGTGGGCACCGGGGAGCTGTTTTTT
d_gene: -; j_gene: TRBJ1-1; v_gene: TRBV7-2; abundance: -; CDR3aa: CASRIKETEAFF; CDR3nt: TGTGCCAGCAGAATTAAGGAGACTGAAGCTTTCTTT
d_gene: TRBD1; j_gene: TRBJ2-7; v_gene: TRBV7-2; abundance: -; CDR3aa: CASSFTGQGAHSYEQYF; CDR3nt: TGTGCCAGCAGCTTTACCGGACAGGGGGCCCACTCCTACGAGCAGTACTTC
d_gene: -; j_gene: TRBJ1-2; v_gene: TRBV7-2; abundance: few; CDR3aa: CASSSGGGFYGYTF; CDR3nt: TGTGCCAGCAGCTCCGGGGGGGGGTTCTATGGCTACACCTTC
d_gene: TRBD1; j_gene: TRBJ1-6; v_gene: TRBV5-6; abundance: -; CDR3aa: CASSGRTGLSPLHF; CDR3nt: TGTGCCAGCAGCGGGAGGACAGGGTTATCACCCCTCCACTTT
d_gene: TRBD2; j_gene: TRBJ2-6; v_gene: TRBV6-1; abundance: -; CDR3aa: CASSGGGAGANVLTF; CDR3nt: TGTGCCAGCAGTGGCGGGGGAGCTGGGGCCAACGTCCTGACTTTC
d_gene: -; j_gene: TRBJ1-2; v_gene: TRBV7-9; abundance: -; CDR3aa: CASSLAAGGYGYTF; CDR3nt: TGTGCCAGCAGCTTAGCCGCGGGGGGCTATGGCTACACCTTC
d_gene: TRBD1; j_gene: TRBJ1-4; v_gene: TRBV5-6; abundance: -; CDR3aa: CASSPGQGNEKLFF; CDR3nt: TGTGCCAGCAGCCCGGGACAGGGTAATGAAAAACTGTTTTTT
d_gene: -; j_gene: TRBJ1-2; v_gene: TRBV18; abundance: -; CDR3aa: CASSPPSGFYGYAF; CDR3nt: TGTGCCAGCTCACCACCCTCAGGGTTCTATGGCTACGCCTTC
d_gene: TRBD1; j_gene: TRBJ1-3; v_gene: TRBV19; abundance: -; CDR3aa: CASTKQGSGNTIYF; CDR3nt: TGTGCCAGTACTAAACAGGGGTCTGGAAACACCATATATTTT
d_gene: TRBD1; j_gene: TRBJ1-1; v_gene: TRBV9; abundance: -; CDR3aa: CASSVNLGTGNTEAFF; CDR3nt: TGTGCCAGCAGCGTAAACCTTGGGACAGGGAACACTGAAGCTTTCTTT
d_gene: -; j_gene: TRBJ1-5; v_gene: TRBV28; abundance: -; CDR3aa: CASSYRGQPQHF; CDR3nt: TGTGCCAGCAGTTATAGGGGCCAGCCCCAGCATTTT
d_gene: TRBD1; j_gene: TRBJ1-6; v_gene: TRBV27; abundance: -; CDR3aa: CASSLKGARQDSPLHF; CDR3nt: TGTGCCAGCAGTTTAAAGGGGGCGCGTCAGGATTCACCCCTCCACTTT
d_gene: -; j_gene: TRBJ1-2; v_gene: TRBV11-2; abundance: -; CDR3aa: CASSRDQGIGYTF; CDR3nt: TGTGCCAGCAGCCGAGACCAGGGTATAGGCTACACCTTC
d_gene: -; j_gene: TRBJ1-1; v_gene: TRBV11-3; abundance: -; CDR3aa: CASSQSIRDTEAFF; CDR3nt: TGTGCCAGCAGCCAGAGCATACGGGACACTGAAGCTTTCTTT
d_gene: TRBD1; j_gene: TRBJ1-4; v_gene: TRBV7-9; abundance: -; CDR3aa: CASSRTGVREKLFF; CDR3nt: TGTGCCAGCAGCCGGACAGGGGTGCGGGAAAAACTGTTTTTT
d_gene: -; j_gene: TRBJ2-1; v_gene: TRBV18; abundance: -; CDR3aa: CASSPLSGSYNEQFF; CDR3nt: TGTGCCAGCTCACCATTGTCGGGCTCCTACAATGAGCAGTTCTTC
d_gene: -; j_gene: TRBJ2-7; v_gene: TRBV7-9; abundance: -; CDR3aa: CASSHAGLSSYEQYF; CDR3nt: TGTGCCAGCAGCCACGCAGGGCTAAGCTCCTACGAGCAGTACTTC
d_gene: TRBD2; j_gene: TRBJ2-3; v_gene: TRBV19; abundance: -; CDR3aa: CALGGRGDTQYF; CDR3nt: TGTGCCCTGGGAGGGAGGGGAGATACGCAGTATTTT
d_gene: -; j_gene: TRBJ2-2; v_gene: TRBV7-9; abundance: -; CDR3aa: CASSFGTGNTGELFF; CDR3nt: TGTGCCAGCAGCTTCGGAACAGGGAACACCGGGGAGCTGTTTTTT
d_gene: TRBD1; j_gene: TRBJ1-1; v_gene: TRBV18; abundance: -; CDR3aa: CASSPSGQSNTEAFF; CDR3nt: TGTGCCAGCTCACCTTCGGGACAGAGCAACACTGAAGCTTTCTTT
d_gene: -; j_gene: TRBJ1-5; v_gene: TRBV30; abundance: -; CDR3aa: CAWSRGFGNQPQHF; CDR3nt: TGTGCCTGGAGCAGGGGTTTCGGCAATCAGCCCCAGCATTTT
d_gene: TRBD1; j_gene: TRBJ1-5; v_gene: TRBV19; abundance: -; CDR3aa: CASRKGQGQPQHF; CDR3nt: TGTGCCAGTAGGAAGGGACAGGGTCAGCCCCAGCATTTT
d_gene: -; j_gene: TRBJ1-1; v_gene: TRBV11-2; abundance: -; CDR3aa: CASTPSGGAFF; CDR3nt: TGTGCCAGCACCCCCTCGGGGGGAGCTTTCTTT
d_gene: TRBD2; j_gene: TRBJ2-5; v_gene: TRBV7-2; abundance: -; CDR3aa: CASSFPSGRETQYF; CDR3nt: TGTGCCAGCAGCTTCCCCAGCGGGAGGGAGACCCAGTACTTC
d_gene: TRBD2; j_gene: TRBJ2-1; v_gene: TRBV2; abundance: -; CDR3aa: CASRGLGNEQFF; CDR3nt: TGTGCCAGCAGGGGACTAGGGAATGAGCAGTTCTTC